The 25 T cell receptor beta chains below were found in one sample sequenced in a study of memory CD4+ T cells and cytomegalovirus serostatus. Single viable CD3+CD4+CD8-CD45RO+ cells were sorted as the memory CD4+ T cells. Method: immunoSEQ multiplex PCR; TCRdb's copy keeps in-frame clones and lacks some. The sample has 55,000 to 60,000 clones, approximately 78% seen once. Sequenced input: memory CD4+ T cells from blood. These receptors were taken from an adult in good health and CMV-seronegative.

The gene calls are TRBV18 and TRBJ1-1, with D possibly TRBD1 on 6 matching bases. The CDR3 loop spans 15 amino acids. Germline loops: CDR1 KGHSH, CDR2 LQKENI. V was pared by 5 bases and J by 5 bases, with 18 bases between. CDR3 protein: CASSAARGQGTEAFF. The DNA of the CDR3 is TGTGCCAGCTCAGCCGCGCGGGGGCAGGGAACTGAAGCTTTCTTT.

The chain combines TRBV6-1 with TRBJ1-2; D remains ambiguous. The CDR3 contains 10 residues. In germline, CDR1 is MNHNS, CDR2 SASEGT. Trimming left V 1 base short and J 13 bases short, with 7 bases between. The CDR3 nucleotides are TGTGCCAGCAGTGAAGTGCGGGGCACCTTC. This gives the protein CASSEVRGTF.

The chain employs TRBV28 and TRBJ1-1; D gene ambiguous. Trimming shortened V by 4 bases and J by 5 bases, and 14 bases separated the two germline ends. CDR1 is MDHEN and CDR2 is SYDVKM in the germline V gene. CDR3 length equals 14 residues. In DNA, the CDR3 is TGTGCCAGCAGTTCTACGGGTCGAACGACTGAAGCTTTCTTT. Translating gives CASSSTGRTTEAFF.

The V call is TRBV15, the J call TRBJ1-5, with D uncertain. From germline, CDR1 is LNHNV and CDR2 YYDKDF (reference sequence). Trimming took 1 base from V and 2 from J, leaving 9 bases between them. The CDR3 is 15 amino acids. The chain's CDR3 is CATSRVVSGNQPQHF. The CDR3 bases are TGTGCCACCAGCAGAGTCGTCTCCGGCAATCAGCCCCAGCATTTT.

The chain joins TRBV6-4 to TRBJ1-1; D perhaps matches TRBD1 (5 bases). The CDR3 is 14 amino acids. CDR1 is MRHNA, CDR2 SNTAGT, per germline. V was cut by 6 bases and J by 1 base, with 12 bases left in between. CDR3 loop: CASRVQAGNTEAFF. DNA of the CDR3: TGTGCCAGCAGAGTACAGGCGGGGAACACTGAAGCTTTCTTT.

This clone has a single count. The CDR3 DNA follows: TGTGCCAGCAGTCCAATTAAGGGGGGGGAGAACTATGGCTACACCTTC. This sequence encodes CASSPIKGGENYGYTF. V and J are TRBV27 and TRBJ1-2; D might be TRBD1 (6 bases). The V end lost 5 bases, the J end lost 2 bases, and 18 bases lay between the germline ends. Germline V gives CDR1 MNHEY, CDR2 SMNVEV (reference sequence). This CDR3 comprises 16 residues.

This clone was detected once. The gene calls are TRBV11-2 and TRBJ1-2, with D possibly being TRBD1 (6 bases). CDR1 SGHAT and CDR2 FQNNGV come from the germline V gene. The V gene lost 5 bases and the J gene lost 5 bases, with 12 bases spanning the gap. The CDR3 covers 13 residues. The CDR3 sequence: CASSLGHNYGYTF. The CDR3 DNA reads TGTGCCAGCAGCCTGGGACATAATTATGGCTACACCTTC. The variable domain in full, completed from reference TRBV11-2 and TRBJ1-2, reads EAGVAQSPRYKIIEKRQSVAFWCNPISGHATLYWYQQILGQGPKLLIQFQNNGVVDDSQLPKDRFSAERLKGVDSTLKIQPAKLEDSAVYLCASSLGHNYGYTFGSGTRLTVV.

This chain connects TRBV19 to TRBJ2-6; D remains ambiguous. CDR3 length: 14 residues. Deletions cut 10 bases from V and 0 bases from J, with 10 bases between. Germline V CDR1 and CDR2: LNHDA, SQIVND (reference sequence). This chain's CDR3 is CATYGYSGANVLTF. The CDR3 bases are TGTGCCACGTATGGTTACTCTGGGGCCAACGTCCTGACTTTC.

This clone has just a few counts. This chain links TRBV7-2 with TRBJ1-3; tentative D call: TRBD1 (5 bases). Germline CDR1 SGHTA, CDR2 FQGNSA. Trimming cost V 1 base and J 2 bases, with 15 bases left between them. This CDR3 is built from 17 residues. This CDR3 is CASSLGPQGSTGNTIYF. CDR3 coding DNA: TGTGCCAGCAGCTTAGGACCCCAGGGAAGCACTGGAAACACCATATATTTT. Drawing the rest from reference TRBV7-2 and TRBJ1-3, the complete variable domain is GAGVSQSPSNKVTEKGKDVELRCDPISGHTALYWYRQSLGQGLEFLIYFQGNSAPDKSGLPSDRFSAERTGGSVSTLTIQRTQQEDSAVYLCASSLGPQGSTGNTIYFGEGSWLTVV.

The V gene is TRBV14, the J gene TRBJ2-7; perhaps TRBD1 as D (5 bases). The V gene's germline CDR1 is SGHDN and CDR2 FVKESK. The ends were cut back, 5 bases at V and 6 bases at J, with 14 bases in the middle. This CDR3 region has 13 residues. CDR3 sequence reads: CASSWGRASEQYF. In nucleotides, the CDR3 is TGTGCCAGCAGCTGGGGCAGGGCTAGCGAGCAGTACTTC.

The chain is built from TRBV15 and TRBJ2-5; 7 bases line up with TRBD1. V trimming: 5 bases; J trimming: 2 bases; junction bases outside the gene matches: 11. CDR3 size: 16 residues. Germline values: CDR1 LNHNV, CDR2 YYDKDF (reference sequence). The CDR3 DNA follows: TGTGCCACCAGCCCAAGATTTAGGACAGGTCAAGAGACCCAGTACTTC. It codes for CATSPRFRTGQETQYF.

The chain carries TRBV9 and TRBJ2-3, with 10 bases that match TRBD2. V trimming: 2 bases; J trimming: 6 bases; junction bases outside the gene matches: 6. Germline-derived CDR1 and CDR2 are SGDLS and YYNGEE. This CDR3 has 15 residues. The CDR3 is CASSVSLAGVDTQYF. The CDR3 bases are TGTGCCAGCAGCGTTTCTCTAGCGGGAGTTGATACGCAGTATTTT.

V gene TRBV6-5 combines with J gene TRBJ2-2; D may be TRBD1 or TRBD2 (5 bases each). V was shortened by 4 bases and J by 4 bases, with 10 bases between the two germline ends. Looked up from germline, CDR1 is MNHEY and CDR2 is SVGAGI. The CDR3 is 14 residues long. Here the CDR3 reads CASSSTGGTGELFF. CDR3 bases: TGTGCCAGCAGTTCAACTGGGGGCACCGGGGAGCTGTTTTTT.

This chain uses TRBV2 with TRBJ1-5, with D maybe TRBD1 (5 bases). CDR1 and CDR2 from the germline V gene are SNHLY and FYNNEI. The CDR3 extends over 17 amino acids. V was pared by 5 bases and J by 5 bases, with 22 bases between. CDR3 protein: CASSLGDGRSSDQPQHF. Here the CDR3 DNA reads TGTGCCAGCAGTTTAGGGGACGGTCGAAGTAGTGATCAGCCCCAGCATTTT. The complete variable domain, with remaining parts taken from reference TRBV2 and TRBJ1-5, reads EPEVTQTPSHQVTQMGQEVILRCVPISNHLYFYWYRQILGQKVEFLVSFYNNEISEKSEIFDDQFSVERPDGSNFTLKIRSTKLEDSAMYFCASSLGDGRSSDQPQHFGDGTRLSIL.

The V call is TRBV6-1, the J call TRBJ2-1, with TRBD2 matching over 8 bases. With 1 base clipped from V and 5 bases from J, the junction kept 4 bases outside the gene matches. The CDR3 is 15 amino acids. CDR1 MNHNS and CDR2 SASEGT come from the germline V gene. CDR3 amino acids: CASSEGAGVNNEQFF. The CDR3 DNA sequence: TGTGCCAGCAGTGAAGGAGCGGGAGTCAACAATGAGCAGTTCTTC.

This clone was detected once. The gene calls are TRBV5-5 and TRBJ2-7; weak D call: TRBD1 (6 bases). The V gene's germline CDR1 is SGHKS and CDR2 YYEKEE (reference sequence). This CDR3 is built from 14 residues. The V end was cut by 1 base, the J end by 5 bases, with 13 bases between. The CDR3 nucleotides read TGTGCCAGCAGCTTGTATCAGGGGAGCCACGAGCAGTACTTC. Translated, it gives CASSLYQGSHEQYF.

In its sample, this clone was seen a few times. This sequence joins TRBV7-9 and TRBJ1-1; 7 nucleotides line up with TRBD1. J lost 5 bases, V lost 5 bases, and 17 bases had no gene match. The germline CDR1 and CDR2 sequences are SEHNR and FQNEAQ (reference sequence). The CDR3 extends over 17 amino acids. CDR3 region: CASSPLRGRTLGTEAFF. The CDR3 region has the DNA TGTGCCAGCAGCCCCCTAAGGGGGCGGACCCTGGGGACTGAAGCTTTCTTT. The full variable domain, completed using reference TRBV7-9 and TRBJ1-1, is DTGVSQNPRHKITKRGQNVTFRCDPISEHNRLYWYRQTLGQGPEFLTYFQNEAQLEKSRLLSDRFSAERPKGSFSTLEIQRTEQGDSAMYLCASSPLRGRTLGTEAFFGQGTRLTVV.

The rearrangement joins TRBV7-8 to TRBJ2-7, with 7 bases lining up with TRBD1. CDR1 SGHVS and CDR2 FQNEAQ come from the germline V gene. Unmatched junction bases numbered 7, after V lost 1 base and J lost 7 bases. The CDR3 runs to 14 residues. This CDR3 is CASSLVLSTGEQYF. CDR3 coding DNA: TGTGCCAGCAGCTTAGTTCTTTCGACAGGGGAGCAGTACTTC.

The gene calls are TRBV7-2 and TRBJ1-1; D uncertain. V was pared by 5 bases and J by 3 bases, with 10 bases between. The CDR3 extends over 13 amino acids. Germline assignment: CDR1 SGHTA and CDR2 FQGNSA. CDR3 amino acids: CASSDQAYTEAFF. The CDR3 region has the DNA TGTGCCAGCAGCGATCAAGCCTACACTGAAGCTTTCTTT.

This rearrangement joins TRBV6-5 to TRBJ2-5; TRBD2 matches 7 bases. This CDR3 is built from 14 residues. Losses at the gene ends were 6 bases for V and 13 bases for J; bases not matched to a gene: 17. The V gene's germline CDR1 is MNHEY and CDR2 SVGAGI. CDR3 loop: CASSPSSGLVSWYF. CDR3 coding DNA: TGTGCCAGCAGCCCCTCTAGCGGCCTAGTTAGTTGGTACTTC.

The chain is built from TRBV7-9 and TRBJ1-1, with 7 bases matching TRBD1. Looked up from germline, CDR1 is SEHNR and CDR2 is FQNEAQ (reference sequence). The V gene end was trimmed by 7 bases and the J gene end by 6 bases; junction bases not matched to a gene: 8. The CDR3 consists of 13 residues. The CDR3 reads CASNSRGRPEAFF. Written as DNA, the CDR3 is TGTGCCAGCAACTCCAGGGGGAGACCTGAAGCTTTCTTT. Variable domain in full (rest from reference TRBV7-9 and TRBJ1-1): DTGVSQNPRHKITKRGQNVTFRCDPISEHNRLYWYRQTLGQGPEFLTYFQNEAQLEKSRLLSDRFSAERPKGSFSTLEIQRTEQGDSAMYLCASNSRGRPEAFFGQGTRLTVV.

The J gene is TRBJ2-3, the V gene TRBV20-1; unclear D gene. The length of the CDR3 is 10 residues. Trimming shortened V by 6 bases and J by 5 bases, and 6 bases separated the two germline ends. Germline-derived CDR1 and CDR2 are DFQATT and SNEGSKA (reference sequence). The CDR3 loop reads CSAVEDTQYF. CDR3 nucleotides: TGCAGTGCGGTAGAAGATACGCAGTATTTT.

V is TRBV19 and J is TRBJ2-2; 9 nucleotides match TRBD2. J was trimmed by 7 bases and V by 7 bases; bases with no gene match: 4. The CDR3 is made up of 13 amino acids. In germline, CDR1 is LNHDA, CDR2 SQIVND (reference sequence). The CDR3 DNA reads as TGTGCCAGTAAGGAGCGGGGGGTCGGGGAGCTGTTTTTT. Translation gives CASKERGVGELFF.

V usage is TRBV6-1 and J usage is TRBJ1-2; D not resolved. The germline V gene has CDR1 MNHNS and CDR2 SASEGT. The CDR3 is 13 residues long. V lost 2 bases and J lost 4, with 8 bases in between. The CDR3: CASSETGIYGYTF. The CDR3 DNA reads TGTGCCAGCAGTGAAACGGGGATCTATGGCTACACCTTC.

The chain has TRBV6-6 and TRBJ1-5; D is ambiguous. CDR1 MNHNY and CDR2 SVGAGI come from the germline V gene (reference sequence). Trimming cost V 5 bases and J 4 bases, with 18 bases left between them. The CDR3 has 16 amino acids. Here the CDR3 DNA reads TGTGCCAGCAGTGCCTGGTCCACGGAGGAGAATCAGCCCCAGCATTTT. It translates to CASSAWSTEENQPQHF.